These T cell receptor beta chains were read from a single sample in a study of T cells in tuberculosis. The method was immunoSEQ multiplex PCR; TCRdb's version includes in-frame clones alone and lacks a portion of them. The table has around 35,000 clones, about 94% seen once. Sequencing input: PBMCs. The receptors derive from a donor aged 10-30 years with latent tuberculosis or without tuberculosis infection. Some clones in this sample may be carry-over from other donors' samples. Each CDR3 is given with its conserved first and last residue. Fields, in order: D gene, V gene, clone size, J gene, CDR3 protein, CDR3 DNA. A D gene is named only where the DNA matches it firmly. Some rows mark clone size as missing; the rest say once, few, many or name a class of expanded clone.

>TRBD1|TRBV7-2|once|TRBJ1-6
CASSLTGAASPLHF
TGTGCCAGCAGCTTAACAGGGGCTGCGTCACCCCTCCACTTT
>TRBD1|TRBV10-3|-|TRBJ1-1
CAIRKGQAGRQDTEAFF
TGTGCCATCAGAAAGGGACAGGCAGGTCGACAGGACACTGAAGCTTTCTTT
>-|TRBV4-3|-|TRBJ1-3
CASSQDTLPGNTIYF
TGCGCCAGCAGCCAAGATACGCTACCTGGAAACACCATATATTTT
>TRBD1|TRBV6-5|-|TRBJ2-2
CASRWDRGRSGELFF
TGTGCCAGCAGATGGGACAGGGGGCGATCCGGGGAGCTGTTTTTT
>-|TRBV6-6|-|TRBJ1-2
CASRHIRGYGYTF
TGTGCCAGCAGACACATACGAGGCTATGGCTACACCTTC
>-|TRBV5-1|once|TRBJ2-3
CASSLEGWESDTQYF
TGCGCCAGCAGCTTGGAGGGATGGGAGTCAGATACGCAGTATTTT
>TRBD1|TRBV5-4|-|TRBJ2-2
CASSLTGGLDGELFF
TGTGCCAGCAGCCTGACAGGGGGTCTTGACGGGGAGCTGTTTTTT
>-|TRBV7-8|-|TRBJ1-6
CASSLVRIYNSPLHF
TGTGCCAGCAGCTTAGTCAGAATCTATAATTCACCCCTCCACTTT
>TRBD1|TRBV9|-|TRBJ2-7
CASSPGQGGYEQYF
TGTGCCAGCAGCCCGGGACAGGGAGGATACGAGCAGTACTTC
>TRBD1|TRBV2|once|TRBJ1-4
CASRDWDSREKLFF
TGTGCCAGCAGGGACTGGGACAGTAGGGAAAAACTGTTTTTT
>-|TRBV4-1|-|TRBJ1-4
CASSQDATAGNEKLFF
TGCGCCAGCAGCCAAGATGCGACAGCCGGCAATGAAAAACTGTTTTTT
>-|TRBV28|-|TRBJ1-1
CASSSPAGTEAFF
TGTGCCAGCAGTTCGCCCGCGGGTACTGAAGCTTTCTTT
>-|TRBV6-5|-|TRBJ1-1
CASSRTGLEAFF
TGTGCCAGCAGCCGCACAGGGCTCGAAGCTTTCTTT
>TRBD1|TRBV10-3|-|TRBJ1-5
CAISEDTGTALTVGNQPQHF
TGTGCCATCAGTGAGGATACCGGGACAGCCCTAACGGTCGGCAATCAGCCCCAGCATTTT
>-|TRBV4-3|-|TRBJ2-7
CASSQVSSSYEQYF
TGCGCCAGCAGCCAAGTTTCCAGCTCCTACGAGCAGTACTTC
>-|TRBV7-9|once|TRBJ1-1
CASSFAKPINTEAFF
TGTGCCAGCAGCTTCGCGAAACCGATTAACACTGAAGCTTTCTTT
>TRBD2|TRBV11-2|-|TRBJ2-2
CASSPLAGGHSGELFF
TGTGCCAGCAGCCCGCTCGCGGGGGGGCACTCCGGGGAGCTGTTTTTT
>TRBD1|TRBV6-1|once|TRBJ2-1
CASSVYQGAVNEQFF
TGTGCCAGCAGTGTATACCAGGGGGCGGTCAATGAGCAGTTCTTC
>TRBD2|TRBV7-2|-|TRBJ2-7
CASSLKRGEAGGMAGEQYF
TGTGCCAGCAGCTTAAAGCGGGGCGAAGCGGGGGGCATGGCGGGGGAGCAGTACTTC
>-|TRBV11-2|-|TRBJ1-1
CASSLTGNTEAFF
TGTGCCAGCAGCTTGACAGGGAACACTGAAGCTTTCTTT
>TRBD1|TRBV7-2|once|TRBJ1-2
CASSLRQGPMTTF
TGTGCCAGCAGCCTGAGACAGGGGCCTATGACGACCTTC
>-|TRBV5-1|-|TRBJ1-2
CASSLTGSRNYGYTF
TGCGCCAGCAGCTTGACAGGGAGCCGTAACTATGGCTACACCTTC
>-|TRBV6-5|once|TRBJ1-6
CASSRELEERTLHF
TGTGCCAGCAGTCGCGAGCTGGAGGAGAGGACCCTCCACTTT
>-|TRBV18|-|TRBJ1-1
CASSPRQNTEAFF
TGTGCCAGCTCACCCAGACAGAACACTGAAGCTTTCTTT
>-|TRBV7-9|few|TRBJ2-7
CASSLEGLEQYF
TGTGCCAGCAGCTTAGAGGGACTTGAGCAGTACTTC
>-|TRBV18|-|TRBJ2-5
CASSPGFVGLTKETQYF
TGTGCCAGCTCACCGGGCTTTGTAGGACTTACAAAAGAGACCCAGTACTTC
>-|TRBV19|-|TRBJ1-1
CASSPSGRDEAFF
TGTGCCAGTAGTCCCAGCGGGCGAGATGAAGCTTTCTTT
>-|TRBV2|-|TRBJ1-6
CAGKNPLLGSPLHF
TGTGCCGGAAAAAATCCGCTCCTAGGTTCACCCCTCCACTTT
>TRBD1|TRBV5-1|-|TRBJ1-2
CASSEGQDYGYTF
TGCGCCAGCAGCGAGGGACAGGACTATGGCTACACCTTC
>TRBD1|TRBV5-1|few|TRBJ1-2
CASSSGTGNYGYTF
TGCGCCAGCAGCAGCGGGACAGGGAACTATGGCTACACCTTC
>TRBD1|TRBV12-5|-|TRBJ1-5
CASGLSGQGNQPQHF
TGTGCTAGTGGTTTGTCAGGACAGGGGAATCAGCCCCAGCATTTT
>TRBD2|TRBV12-5|-|TRBJ2-5
CASGLRTSGGPQETQYF
TGTGCTAGTGGTTTGAGGACTAGCGGGGGACCACAAGAGACCCAGTACTTC
>-|TRBV19|once|TRBJ1-5
CASSEGTRAQHF
TGTGCCAGTAGTGAGGGTACTAGGGCCCAGCATTTT
>-|TRBV5-1|-|TRBJ1-2
CASSLTGTNYGYTF
TGCGCCAGCAGCTTGACAGGGACCAACTATGGCTACACCTTC
>-|TRBV9|once|TRBJ2-1
CASSSYGTLVGNEQFF
TGTGCCAGCAGCTCCTACGGGACACTCGTCGGCAATGAGCAGTTCTTC
>-|TRBV19|-|TRBJ1-5
CASTTLQGSQPQHF
TGTGCCAGTACCACTCTCCAGGGAAGTCAGCCCCAGCATTTT
>TRBD1|TRBV12-5|-|TRBJ1-1
CASGLAVDRAVDTEAFF
TGTGCTAGTGGTTTGGCCGTAGACAGGGCGGTGGACACTGAAGCTTTCTTT
>TRBD1|TRBV4-3|-|TRBJ2-3
CASSQDRGLDTQYF
TGCGCCAGCAGCCAAGACAGGGGGCTGGATACGCAGTATTTT
>-|TRBV2|-|TRBJ1-6
CASSERGLIRDNSPLHF
TGTGCCAGCAGTGAGCGGGGCTTAATCCGGGATAATTCACCCCTCCACTTT
>TRBD1|TRBV5-1|-|TRBJ1-1
CASSLGGQTKKKNTEAFF
TGCGCCAGCAGCTTGGGGGGACAGACAAAGAAGAAGAACACTGAAGCTTTCTTT
>TRBD2|TRBV27|-|TRBJ2-3
CASRLLAGGPTDTQYF
TGTGCCAGCAGGCTATTAGCGGGGGGGCCGACAGATACGCAGTATTTT
>-|TRBV11-2|-|TRBJ1-1
CASSLDGSTEAFF
TGCGCCAGCAGCTTAGATGGGAGCACTGAAGCTTTCTTT
>-|TRBV27|-|TRBJ2-5
CASRPPGEETQYF
TGTGCCAGCAGACCCCCAGGGGAAGAGACCCAGTACTTC
>TRBD1|TRBV6-4|-|TRBJ1-5
CASSETGRDQPQHF
TGTGCCAGCAGCGAGACAGGGCGGGATCAGCCCCAGCATTTT
>-|TRBV6-1|few|TRBJ2-1
CASSGSGAENEQFF
TGTGCCAGCAGTGGTTCTGGGGCGGAAAATGAGCAGTTCTTC
>-|TRBV27|-|TRBJ1-3
CASSLSGAGNTIYF
TGTGCCAGCAGTTTGTCGGGAGCTGGAAACACCATATATTTT
>-|TRBV10-3|-|TRBJ1-2
CAISDQGPYPEF
TGTGCCATCAGTGATCAGGGTCCCTACCCGGAATTC
>-|TRBV2|few|TRBJ1-5
CASSEDGNQPQHF
TGTGCCAGCAGTGAAGACGGTAATCAGCCCCAGCATTTT
>-|TRBV6-5|-|TRBJ1-1
CASSKPEDTNTEAFF
TGTGCCAGCAGTAAACCCGAGGACACGAACACTGAAGCTTTCTTT
>TRBD1|TRBV4-3|-|TRBJ1-4
CASSQDPIRGLATNEKLFF
TGCGCCAGCAGCCAAGACCCGATCAGGGGGCTCGCAACTAATGAAAAACTGTTTTTT
>TRBD1|TRBV6-1|once|TRBJ2-1
CASSEKLRGQQFF
TGTGCCAGCAGTGAAAAACTCAGGGGGCAACAGTTCTTC
>TRBD1|TRBV7-2|few|TRBJ1-2
CASSDRVNYGYTF
TGTGCCAGCAGCGACAGGGTAAACTATGGCTACACCTTC
>-|TRBV19|-|TRBJ1-2
CASSRGDLYGYTF
TGTGCCAGTAGTAGGGGGGACCTCTATGGCTACACCTTC
>-|TRBV4-1|-|TRBJ1-2
CASSQDSRKVAIWYGYTF
TGCGCCAGCAGCCAAGACTCGAGAAAGGTAGCGATTTGGTATGGCTACACCTTC